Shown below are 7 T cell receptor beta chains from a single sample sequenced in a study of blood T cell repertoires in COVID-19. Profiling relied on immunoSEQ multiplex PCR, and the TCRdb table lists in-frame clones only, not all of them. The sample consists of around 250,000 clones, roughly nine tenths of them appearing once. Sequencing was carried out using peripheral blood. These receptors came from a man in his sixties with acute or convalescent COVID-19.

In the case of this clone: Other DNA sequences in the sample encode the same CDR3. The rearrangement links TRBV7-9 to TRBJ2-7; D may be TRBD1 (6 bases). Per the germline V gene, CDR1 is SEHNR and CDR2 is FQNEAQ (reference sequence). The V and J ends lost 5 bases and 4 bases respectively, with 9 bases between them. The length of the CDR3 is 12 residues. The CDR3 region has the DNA TGTGCCAGCAGCCCAACAGGGTACGAGCAGTACTTC. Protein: CASSPTGYEQYF.

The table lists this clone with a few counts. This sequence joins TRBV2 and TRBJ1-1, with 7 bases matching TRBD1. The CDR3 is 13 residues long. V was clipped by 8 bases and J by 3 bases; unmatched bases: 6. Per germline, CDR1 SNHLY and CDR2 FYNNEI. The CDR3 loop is CASQPDRDTEAFF. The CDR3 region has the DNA TGTGCCAGCCAGCCCGACAGGGACACTGAAGCTTTCTTT.

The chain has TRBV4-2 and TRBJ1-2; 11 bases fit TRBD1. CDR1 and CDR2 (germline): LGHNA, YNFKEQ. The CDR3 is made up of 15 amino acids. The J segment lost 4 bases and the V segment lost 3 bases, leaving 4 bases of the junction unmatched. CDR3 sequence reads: CASSQDRGRLYGYTF. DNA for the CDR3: TGTGCCAGCAGCCAGGACAGGGGGCGCCTCTATGGCTACACCTTC.

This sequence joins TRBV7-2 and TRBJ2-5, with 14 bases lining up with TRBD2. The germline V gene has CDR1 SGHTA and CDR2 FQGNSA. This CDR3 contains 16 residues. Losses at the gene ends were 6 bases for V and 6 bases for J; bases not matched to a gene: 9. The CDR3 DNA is TGTGCCAGCAGTCCATCCGGGACTAGCGGGAGTAAGACCCAGTACTTC. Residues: CASSPSGTSGSKTQYF. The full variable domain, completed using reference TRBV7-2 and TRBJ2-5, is GAGVSQSPSNKVTEKGKDVELRCDPISGHTALYWYRQSLGQGLEFLIYFQGNSAPDKSGLPSDRFSAERTGGSVSTLTIQRTQQEDSAVYLCASSPSGTSGSKTQYFGPGTRLLVL.

CDR3 sequence (DNA): TGTGCCAGTAGTATGGGTCTAGCGAGATCGAACACCGGGGAGCTGTTTTTT. Protein product: CASSMGLARSNTGELFF. The chain is built from TRBV19 and TRBJ2-2; weak D call: TRBD2 (6 bases). This CDR3 region has 17 residues. Germline V gene data show CDR1 as LNHDA and CDR2 as SQIVND (reference sequence). Trimming removed 3 bases at V and 0 bases at J, with 14 bases between.

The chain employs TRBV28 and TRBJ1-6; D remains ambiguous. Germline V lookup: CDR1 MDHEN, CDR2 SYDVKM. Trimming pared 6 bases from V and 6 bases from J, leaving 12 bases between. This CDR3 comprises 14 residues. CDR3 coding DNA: TGTGCCAGCAGACTTGCCCCTCCTAATTCACCCCTCCACTTT. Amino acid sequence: CASRLAPPNSPLHF.

CDR3 sequence: CASSSRYEQYF. The CDR3 DNA reads TGTGCCAGCAGCTCCCGCTATGAGCAGTACTTC. The chain is built from TRBV12-3 or TRBV12-4 and TRBJ2-7; D gene uncertain. The CDR3 is made up of 11 amino acids. V shed 6 bases and J shed 7 bases, with 10 bases lying between them.